This TCR beta chain was sequenced in a study of regulatory T cells in long-lasting Graves disease. Findings and limits, study-wide: Peripheral blood, not thyroid tissue, was the sole material studied.

Described time point: persistent/refractory GD, antithyroid drugs over 5 years with positive TRAb. Following extraction of RNA from PBMCs, that RNA was used to make the TCR library. Germline V gives CDR1 MNHNS, CDR2 SASEGT. CDR3 length: 16 amino acids. The V gene lost 6 bases and the J gene lost 5 bases, with 22 bases spanning the gap. Concerning this clonotype itself: Antigen specificity is unknown.

HTBI primers from iRepertoire and Arm-PCR of CDR3 regions yielded the TCR beta libraries. TCRdb reanalysed the multiplex PCR reads using MiXCR and keeps one entry per CDR3 protein. The sample has a few hundred thousand distinct CDR3 sequences; around 20% are singletons. The clonotype comes from a female donor with Graves disease. V gene TRBV6-1 combines with J gene TRBJ2-5, with D possibly being TRBD1 (5 bases). The starting material was peripheral blood mononuclear cells (PBMCs), obtained when the disease was refractory, from a patient treated with antithyroid drugs. The CDR3 is CASSPNPNRFTETQYF. CDR3 DNA: TGTGCCAGCAGCCCCAATCCCAACAGGTTCACGGAGACCCAGTACTTC.